Each of the 8 T cell receptor beta chains below was sequenced from the same sample in a study of shared clonotypes between healthy human individuals. Repertoires were generated with immunoSEQ multiplex PCR, while TCRdb's copy carries only in-frame clones and drops some. The table has over 1.5 million clones, approximately 98% seen once. The sequenced material came from naive CD4+ T cells sorted from blood. Subset indicated: CD45RA+ positively selected. These receptors were obtained from a man under 40 in good health.

This sequence joins TRBV25-1 and TRBJ1-2; the D is unclear. V lost 0 bases to trimming and J lost 5 bases, with 10 bases between them. The CDR3 has 14 amino acids. Germline-derived CDR1 and CDR2 are MGHDK and SYGVNS. CDR3 region: CASSEYEGRYGYTF. The CDR3 DNA follows: TGTGCCAGCAGTGAATATGAGGGCAGGTATGGCTACACCTTC.

The CDR3 coding sequence is TGTGCCAGCAGGGGTAGCGGGAGAGCAGATACGCAGTATTTT. This translates into CASRGSGRADTQYF. This chain joins TRBV27 and TRBJ2-3; TRBD2 matches 9 bases. CDR3 size: 14 residues. Trimming took 6 bases from V and 4 from J; bases not matched to a gene: 5. Germline V gives CDR1 MNHEY, CDR2 SMNVEV (reference sequence).

The CDR3 DNA is TGTGCCAGCAGCTTAGCTGGTAGCTCCTACAATGAGCAGTTCTTC. This codes for CASSLAGSSYNEQFF. This sequence joins TRBV11-1 and TRBJ2-1; no reliable D call. The ends were cut back, 0 bases at V and 0 bases at J, with 6 bases in the middle. Germline values: CDR1 SGHAT, CDR2 FQDESV (reference sequence). The CDR3 loop spans 15 amino acids.

This chain joins TRBV5-1 and TRBJ1-2; weak D call: TRBD1 (6 bases). Germline CDR1 SGHRS, CDR2 YFSETQ. The CDR3 has 13 residues. V lost 3 bases and J 3 bases, leaving 9 bases between the germline ends. DNA for the CDR3: TGCGCCAGCAGCTGGGGGGCTGACTATGGCTACACCTTC. Protein sequence: CASSWGADYGYTF. The full variable domain, completed using reference TRBV5-1 and TRBJ1-2, is KAGVTQTPRYLIKTRGQQVTLSCSPISGHRSVSWYQQTPGQGLQFLFEYFSETQRNKGNFPGRFSGRQFSNSRSEMNVSTLELGDSALYLCASSWGADYGYTFGSGTRLTVV.

A word on this clone: The identical CDR3 is also encoded by other nucleotide sequences in the sample. CDR3 residues: CAWSYWDSNQPQHF. DNA of the CDR3: TGTGCCTGGAGTTACTGGGACAGCAATCAGCCCCAGCATTTT. The rearrangement joins TRBV30 to TRBJ1-5; TRBD1 might be the D (5 bases). The CDR3 has 14 amino acids. Deletions cut 2 bases from V and 1 base from J, with 9 bases between. Germline V gene sequence: CDR1 GTSNPN, CDR2 SVGIG (reference sequence).

The gene calls are TRBV15 and TRBJ1-3; possibly TRBD1 for D (6 bases). The V end lost 1 base, the J end lost 3 bases, and 10 bases lay between the germline ends. This CDR3 is built from 15 residues. Germline V CDR1 and CDR2: LNHNV, YYDKDF (reference sequence). CDR3 protein: CATSRVGGFGNTIYF. CDR3 DNA: TGTGCCACCAGCAGAGTAGGGGGTTTTGGAAACACCATATATTTT.

The rearrangement joins TRBV6-1 to TRBJ1-5; 8 nucleotides agree with TRBD1. In germline, CDR1 is MNHNS, CDR2 SASEGT. V dropped 5 bases and J dropped 6; count of bases not matched to a gene: 3. CDR3 length: 13 residues. As DNA, the CDR3 is TGTGCCAGCAGTCCACAGGGGGGTCAGCCCCAGCATTTT. It translates to CASSPQGGQPQHF.

The chain recombines TRBV29-1 with TRBJ2-7; TRBD1 might be the D (5 bases). The CDR3 covers 12 residues. V lost 6 bases, J lost 2 bases, and 11 bases lay in between. Germline loops: CDR1 SQVTM, CDR2 ANQGSEA. In nucleotides, the CDR3 is TGCAGCGTCGATAGGGGCCCCTACGAGCAGTACTTC. Translating gives CSVDRGPYEQYF.